This TCR beta chain came from a study of T cells in narcolepsy. Study summary: Healthy controls were enrolled alongside patients with narcolepsy type 1 or type 2. Study-wide results and limits: Autoreactive clonotypes reportedly recurred in blood of same and different patients, not controls. Same-patient CSF and blood CD4+ T cell clonotypes included HCRT-specific and TRIB2-specific autoreactive ones. Autoreactive clone sequences were missing from some blood memory CD4+ repertoires.

Trimming at V came to 5 bases and at J to 4 bases, leaving 8 bases not matched to a gene. The germline gives CDR1 SGHTA, CDR2 FQGTGA. The CDR3 is 15 residues long. Regarding this clone: Antigen: not known.

The method was immunoSEQ multiplex PCR; TCRdb's version includes in-frame clones alone and lacks a portion of them. This sample carries roughly 34,000 clones, 70% to 85% of them seen once, and the ten largest clones take about 1.3%. J is TRBJ2-5 and V is TRBV7-3, with 9 bases lining up with TRBD1. This TCR derives from a human donor with narcolepsy. Sequencing was carried out using CD45RA- memory CD4+ T cells from PBMCs. The CDR3 DNA reads TGTGCCAGCAGCCGGGACAGGGCCCAGTCAGAGACCCAGTACTTC. Its protein is CASSRDRAQSETQYF.